The 10 T cell receptor beta chains listed next were all sequenced from one sample in a study of identical twins (dated by TCRdb to the mid-2010s). Receptors were amplified or captured by 5' RACE. Instrument on record: Illumina HiSeq 2000. The raw public data were reprocessed by TCRdb itself: fastp quality trimming at Q25, MiXCR clonotype calling, in-frame beta chains only. For every CDR3 protein sequence, its rows merge into one entry that carries the most common genes and DNA. For this sample the table gives some 590,000 distinct CDR3 sequences, of which approximately 9.6% were detected only once. 3% of the sample is in the top ten clones. These same data were also listed under a study on yellow fever vaccine responses in identical twins.

The sample comprised PBMCs. All receptors derive from a woman aged 18-30 years in good health.

This clonotype turned up a few times. The chain combines TRBV3-1 with TRBJ1-2; D perhaps matches TRBD1 (6 bases). Germline values: CDR1 LGHDT, CDR2 YNNKEL (reference sequence). Between the trimmed V and J ends, which lost 3 bases and 11 bases, there was a span of 22 bases. The CDR3 spans 15 residues. The CDR3 reads CASSHSTPPGHQYTF. CDR3 DNA: TGTGCCAGCAGCCACAGCACCCCCCCGGGACATCAGTACACCTTC. The full variable domain, rest sourced from reference TRBV3-1 and TRBJ1-2, is DTAVSQTPKYLVTQMGNDKSIKCEQNLGHDTMYWYKQDSKKFLKIMFSYNNKELIINETVPNRFSPKSPDKAHLNLHINSLELGDSAVYFCASSHSTPPGHQYTFGSGTRLTVV.

This rearrangement joins TRBV10-3 to TRBJ2-5, with 8 bases aligning to TRBD1. CDR3 length: 13 residues. The germline V gene has CDR1 ENHRY and CDR2 SYGVKD. V was pared by 2 bases and J by 7 bases, with 3 bases of the junction left unmatched. Here the CDR3 reads CAISEQGAGTQYF. In DNA form, the CDR3 reads TGTGCCATCAGTGAGCAGGGGGCTGGGACCCAGTACTTC.

This clonotype was seen many times. This chain uses TRBV7-9 with TRBJ2-7, with D tentatively TRBD2 (7 bases). Germline CDR1 is SEHNR and CDR2 is FQNEAQ (reference sequence). There are 15 residues in the CDR3. Trimming stripped 7 bases from V and 3 bases from J, with 19 bases between. The DNA of the CDR3 is TGTGCCAGCACCAAAGGGGGACTAAACCTCTACGAGCAGTACTTC. Translation: CASTKGGLNLYEQYF.

This chain uses TRBV20-1 with TRBJ1-5; the match to TRBD1 covers 8 bases. The V gene end was trimmed by 5 bases and the J gene end by 8 bases; junction bases not matched to a gene: 11. In germline, CDR1 is DFQATT, CDR2 SNEGSKA (reference sequence). The CDR3 runs 14 residues. The CDR3 reads CSADGQGSEEPQHF. CDR3 sequence (DNA): TGCAGTGCTGATGGACAGGGCTCAGAGGAGCCCCAGCATTTT.

The CDR3 loop reads CASRDIDTQYF. The CDR3 DNA sequence: TGTGCCAGCCGCGATATAGATACGCAGTATTTT. V and J are TRBV6-6 and TRBJ2-3; D gene unclear. Germline values: CDR1 MNHNY, CDR2 SVGAGI (reference sequence). Trimming took 8 bases from V and 5 from J, leaving 8 bases between them. This CDR3 has 11 residues.

This chain connects TRBV20-1 to TRBJ2-7, with 7 positions matching TRBD2. The CDR3 runs 14 residues. The V gene end was trimmed by 1 base and the J gene end by 2 bases; junction bases not matched to a gene: 5. CDR1 is DFQATT and CDR2 is SNEGSKA in the germline V gene (reference sequence). DNA for the CDR3: TGCAGTGCTAGAGTACCCAGCGGGACCTACGAGCAGTACTTC. Residues: CSARVPSGTYEQYF.

CDR3 DNA sequence: TGTGCCAGTAGTGGGTTCGGACAGGGGGCAAACGAGCAGTACTTC. It codes for CASSGFGQGANEQYF. This sequence joins TRBV19 and TRBJ2-7, with 11 nucleotides matching TRBD1. The CDR3 is 15 residues long. Germline V gene sequence: CDR1 LNHDA, CDR2 SQIVND (reference sequence). The junction had 8 bases not matched to a gene; V was cut back by 5 bases and J by 5 bases.

The rearrangement uses TRBV6-2 or TRBV6-3 and TRBJ2-7; 8 bases fit TRBD2. In germline, CDR1 is MNHEY, CDR2 SVGEGT. This CDR3 is 14 amino acids long. Trimming cost V 8 bases and J 2 bases; bases outside gene matches: 8. The chain's CDR3 is CASAPGTRPYEQYF. CDR3 sequence (DNA): TGTGCCAGCGCCCCCGGGACTAGACCCTACGAGCAGTACTTC.

Concerning this clonotype itself: A much larger clonotype is one base distant, so this may be a read error. Because the CDR3 is missing its conserved closing phenylalanine or tryptophan, this is likely a read error. This rearrangement joins TRBV5-1 to TRBJ2-3; D remains unclear. With 4 bases removed from V and 2 bases from J, the gap between germline ends came to 11 bases. The CDR3 extends over 14 amino acids. Germline CDR1 and CDR2: SGHRS and YFSETQ. CDR3 in amino acids: CASSLSPTTDTQYL. The DNA for the CDR3 is TGCGCCAGCAGCCTCAGCCCAACCACAGATACGCAGTATCTT.

This chain connects TRBV29-1 to TRBJ2-2, with D perhaps matching TRBD2 (6 bases). The CDR3 covers 13 residues. CDR1 and CDR2 from the germline V gene are SQVTM and ANQGSEA. The V gene lost 3 bases and the J gene lost 7 bases, with 12 bases spanning the gap. CDR3 in amino acids: CSVDVSGDGELFF. The CDR3, as DNA: TGCAGCGTTGACGTTTCGGGAGACGGGGAGCTGTTTTTT.